Listed below are T cell receptor beta chains from one sample, sequenced in a study of T cells in Graves' hyperthyroidism and ophthalmopathy. TCRdb re-derived calls from the multiplex PCR reads in MiXCR, one entry per CDR3 protein. The sample yields some 720,000 distinct CDR3 sequences, about a sixth seen once. Sequencing used blood. These receptors all stem from a man between 18 and 29 years old with Graves' hyperthyroidism. The CDR3 runs from the conserved cysteine through the conserved F or W. The D gene is left open where the match is weak. Rows may omit the clone size; those that give it use once, few, many or a size class.

V	D	J	size	CDR3	DNA
TRBV20-1	TRBD1	TRBJ2-5	-	CSVRDRDSQYF	TGCAGTGTCCGGGACAGGGATTCCCAGTACTTC
TRBV6-1	TRBD2	TRBJ2-7	many	CASSWGGGSSYEQYF	TGTGCCAGCAGCTGGGGGGGGGGTTCTTCCTACGAGCAGTACTTC
TRBV5-1	-	TRBJ1-4	few	CASSEGRATNEKLFF	TGCGCCAGCAGCGAGGGACGGGCAACTAATGAAAAACTGTTTTTT
TRBV18	TRBD2	TRBJ2-2	few	CASSPLADANTGELFF	TGTGCCAGCTCACCGCTAGCGGACGCGAACACCGGGGAGCTGTTTTTT
TRBV6-2/TRBV6-3	-	TRBJ2-2	many	CASSPDRTGELFF	TGTGCCAGCAGCCCCGACAGAACCGGGGAGCTGTTTTTT
TRBV30	-	TRBJ1-1	many	CAWTYRVEAFF	TGTGCCTGGACGTATAGGGTCGAAGCTTTCTTT
TRBV4-1	TRBD1	TRBJ2-5	-	CASSQDGTGPETQYF	TGCGCCAGCAGCCAAGACGGGACAGGGCCCGAGACCCAGTACTTC
TRBV6-1	TRBD1	TRBJ2-1	-	CASRAGTGHYNEQFF	TGTGCCAGCAGAGCCGGGACAGGGCACTACAATGAGCAGTTCTTC
TRBV11-1	-	TRBJ2-7	many	CASSAQTGPSYEQYF	TGTGCCAGCAGCGCGCAAACAGGGCCCTCCTACGAGCAGTACTTC
TRBV3-1	TRBD2	TRBJ2-2	many	CASSQELRELNTGELFF	TGTGCCAGCAGCCAAGAGTTGCGGGAGTTGAACACCGGGGAGCTGTTTTTT
TRBV28	-	TRBJ2-1	many	CASSSPGLIYNEQFF	TGTGCCAGCAGTTCCCCGGGATTAATCTACAATGAGCAGTTCTTC
TRBV3-1	TRBD1	TRBJ2-2	few	CASSRGQGQDTGELFF	TGTGCCAGCAGCCGGGGACAGGGTCAGGACACCGGGGAGCTGTTTTTT
TRBV11-2	-	TRBJ2-7	-	CASSILSGTIYEQYF	TGTGCCAGCAGCATACTCTCCGGGACAATCTACGAGCAGTACTTC
TRBV2	-	TRBJ2-5	many	CASSEVGAETQYF	TGTGCCAGCAGTGAGGTGGGAGCAGAGACCCAGTACTTC
TRBV5-1	-	TRBJ2-3	-	CASSLALAMDTQYF	TGCGCCAGCAGCTTGGCTCTAGCAATGGATACGCAGTATTTT
TRBV20-1	TRBD1	TRBJ2-5	many	CSARPTGQGEAQYF	TGCAGTGCTAGGCCAACGGGACAGGGAGAGGCCCAGTACTTC
TRBV2	TRBD2	TRBJ2-3	many	CASSEKREGTDTQYF	TGTGCCAGCAGTGAAAAGCGGGAGGGCACAGATACGCAGTATTTT
TRBV2	TRBD1	TRBJ1-5	many	CASSGAGTGNPGSNQPQHF	TGTGCCAGCAGCGGTGCCGGGACAGGGAATCCGGGTAGCAATCAGCCCCAGCATTTT
TRBV27	TRBD1	TRBJ2-7	many	CASSPRQGSHEQYF	TGTGCCAGCAGTCCTCGACAGGGATCCCACGAGCAGTACTTC
TRBV28	-	TRBJ2-7	many	CASSLGTVDYEQYF	TGTGCCAGCAGTTTGGGTACAGTCGACTACGAGCAGTACTTC
TRBV18	-	TRBJ2-7	few	CASSPPSTIYEQYF	TGTGCCAGCTCACCACCATCAACGATCTACGAGCAGTACTTC
TRBV7-9	-	TRBJ1-1	few	CASSRTFNEAFF	TGTGCCAGCAGCCGTACTTTTAATGAAGCTTTCTTT
TRBV13	-	TRBJ2-7	-	CASSPNPGTYYEQYF	TGTGCCAGCAGCCCTAATCCTGGGACTTACTACGAGCAGTACTTC